This TCR beta chain was sequenced in a study of beta chain features in type 1 diabetes. This CDR3 region has 13 residues. Trimming removed 5 bases at V and 5 bases at J, with 13 bases between. Germline V gene sequence: CDR1 SEHNR, CDR2 FQNEAQ (reference sequence). Expressed TCRB transcripts were sequenced because the isolated RNA had all been reverse transcribed beforehand. TCRdb keeps only in-frame clones here, not all; method: immunoSEQ multiplex PCR. The sample lists 10,000 to 15,000 clones, about 49% occurring once. In total, each donor contributed a single heparinised blood draw that averaged around 100 mL.

The V and J genes are TRBV7-9 and TRBJ2-7; D is possibly TRBD1 (6 bases). Sequenced: stem cell memory CD4+ T cells from blood. The TCR sequence derives from a young man in good health. CDR3 sequence (DNA): TGTGCCAGCAGCCATGGGACAACTAACGAGCAGTACTTC. It encodes CASSHGTTNEQYF.